The T cell receptor (beta chain) described here comes from a study of T cells in Graves' hyperthyroidism and ophthalmopathy. The investigators amplified TCR beta CDR3 regions from RNA transcripts. During a first-round RT-PCR of the TCR CDR3, the HTBI primer set was used. TCRdb recomputed calls from the multiplex PCR reads with MiXCR, one row per CDR3 protein. The table records 500,000 to 750,000 distinct CDR3 sequences, around a sixth of them present only once. This CDR3 region has 15 residues. V was trimmed by 0 bases and J by 4 bases, leaving 13 bases between them. Germline CDR1 LGHNA, CDR2 YSLEER. The chain employs TRBV4-3 and TRBJ2-7, with TRBD2 as a possible D gene (5 bases). This clonotype was obtained from a woman aged 25 to 39 with Graves' hyperthyroidism. The sequenced sample was blood. The CDR3 is CASSQDSGSRYEQYF. CDR3 nucleotide sequence: TGCGCCAGCAGCCAAGATTCGGGGAGTAGGTACGAGCAGTACTTC.